Listed below are T cell receptor beta chains from one sample, sequenced in a study of glioma-infiltrating T cells. Using its own MiXCR run on the multiplex PCR reads, TCRdb lists one record per CDR3 protein. The profile shows approximately 190,000 distinct CDR3 sequences, 32% of them singletons. Sample: glioma tissue, nonneoplastic brain tissue, or PBMCs (not recorded which). The receptors stem from a human donor with low-grade glioma or glioblastoma, undergoing nonglioma brain surgery, or in good health (not recorded which). CDR3s leave out the opening cysteine and the closing phenylalanine or tryptophan.

>TRBV19
ASSMGVRDTYSNQPQH
>TRBV12-3/TRBV12-4
ASSLETGGRNQPQH
>TRBV9
ASSTRVGYGYT
>TRBV2
ASSESGGSGYSEQF
>TRBV28
ASSRYRDRQSYEQY
>TRBV6-2/TRBV6-3
ASSITAGGSQPQH
>TRBV4-1
ASSHGGSNNEQF
>TRBV3-1
ASSRGLAGGPNTGELF
>TRBV2
ASSVRGTSLEQY
>TRBV27
ASSLRQGATQPQH
>TRBV27
ASSPTGTGGGYGYT
>TRBV29-1
SVEWGGISYEQY
>TRBV5-4
ASSPAWMLGYGYT
>TRBV20-1
SAREQEEKLF
>TRBV7-2
ASSPRGPGLLSNEQY
>TRBV20-1
SARGGLEGTSTDTQY
>TRBV4-3
ASSYADRDAGELF
>TRBV18
ASSPLSGTGGNYGYT
>TRBV29-1
SVGVGSYEQY
>TRBV11-1
ASSFSGSAYNEQF
>TRBV29-1
SVDRLMRTDPKETQY
>TRBV11-2
ASSFSPDYGYT
>TRBV20-1
SAIPGTSATYEQF
>TRBV20-1
SASSRGYYLMNNEAF
>TRBV10-3
AISLGPSGDSPLH
>TRBV4-3
ASSQGGAGTYNEQF